This T cell receptor (beta chain) originates from a study of vaccination effects on CD4 cells after COVID-19. About the research overall: Participants got two doses of BNT162b2 or mRNA-1273 vaccine.

The germline V gene encodes CDR1 SGHAT and CDR2 FQNNGV. The CDR3 consists of 13 residues. The V end lost 6 bases, the J end lost 13 bases, and 19 bases lay between the germline ends. Expansion with viral peptide pools was applied to antigen-specific CD4+ T cells by the ViraFEST assay prior to sequencing. Following 10 days of culture, CD4+ T cells were isolated. Neither prior SARS-CoV-2 infection nor positive nucleocapsid antibodies were present in the vaccine recipients. Wells of more than 1.5 million PBMC each were grown with about 9.8 IU/ml IL-2 and about 10 ug/ml peptides. Comment on this clone: What it binds is not known.

Clones were sequenced by immunoSEQ multiplex PCR, and TCRdb holds only the in-frame ones, with some missing. Of 65,000 to 90,000 clones in the sample, 65% to 80% were seen once. The input for sequencing was CD4+ T cells from PBMCs cultured with HCoV-NL63 spike peptides, taken before COVID-19 vaccination. The rearrangement uses TRBV11-2 and TRBJ1-3; a weak D match, TRBD1 (6 bases). The clonotype comes from a human donor who received a COVID-19 vaccine. CDR3: CASSTGHGNLIYF. CDR3 DNA: TGTGCCAGCAGTACGGGACACGGTAACCTTATATATTTT.